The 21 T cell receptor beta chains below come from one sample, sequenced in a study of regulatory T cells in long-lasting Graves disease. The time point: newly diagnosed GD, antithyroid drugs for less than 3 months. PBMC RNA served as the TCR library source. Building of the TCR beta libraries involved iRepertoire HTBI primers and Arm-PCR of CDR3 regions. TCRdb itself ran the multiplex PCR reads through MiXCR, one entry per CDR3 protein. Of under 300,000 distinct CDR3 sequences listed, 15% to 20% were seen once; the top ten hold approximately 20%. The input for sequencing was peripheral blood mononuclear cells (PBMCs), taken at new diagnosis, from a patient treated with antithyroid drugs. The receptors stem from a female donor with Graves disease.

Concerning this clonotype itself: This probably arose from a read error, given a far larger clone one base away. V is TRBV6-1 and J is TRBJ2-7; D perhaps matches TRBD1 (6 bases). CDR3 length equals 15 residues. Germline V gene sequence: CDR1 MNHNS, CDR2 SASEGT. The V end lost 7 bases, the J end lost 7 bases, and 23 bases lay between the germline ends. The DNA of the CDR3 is TGTGCCAGCACAAGAGGACAGTCATCCTACAATGAGCAGTACTTC. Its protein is CASTRGQSSYNEQYF.

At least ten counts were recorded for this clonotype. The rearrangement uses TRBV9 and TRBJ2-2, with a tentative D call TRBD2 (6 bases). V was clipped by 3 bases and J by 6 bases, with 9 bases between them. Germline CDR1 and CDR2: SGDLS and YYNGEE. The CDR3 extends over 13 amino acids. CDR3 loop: CASSDGTSGELFF. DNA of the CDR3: TGTGCCAGCAGCGACGGGACTTCCGGGGAGCTGTTTTTT.

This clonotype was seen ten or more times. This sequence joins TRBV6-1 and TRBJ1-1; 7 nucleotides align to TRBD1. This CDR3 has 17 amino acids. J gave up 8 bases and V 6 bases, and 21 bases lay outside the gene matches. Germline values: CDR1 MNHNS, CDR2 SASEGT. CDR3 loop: CASSGEMGSGGNVEAFF. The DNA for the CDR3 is TGTGCCAGCAGCGGAGAGATGGGCTCAGGGGGGAATGTGGAAGCTTTCTTT.

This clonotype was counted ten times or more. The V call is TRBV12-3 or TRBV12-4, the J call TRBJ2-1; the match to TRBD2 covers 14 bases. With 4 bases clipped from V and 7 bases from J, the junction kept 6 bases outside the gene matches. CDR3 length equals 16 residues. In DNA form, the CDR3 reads TGTGCCAGCAGTTCAGGGGGACTAGCGGGAGTGAATGAGCAGTTCTTC. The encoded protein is CASSSGGLAGVNEQFF.

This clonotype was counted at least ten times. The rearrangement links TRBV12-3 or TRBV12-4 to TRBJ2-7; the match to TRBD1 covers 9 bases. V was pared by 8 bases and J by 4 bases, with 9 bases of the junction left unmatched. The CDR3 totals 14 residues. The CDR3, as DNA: TGTGCCAGCGCGAGACCCGGGACAGGGTACGAGCAGTACTTC. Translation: CASARPGTGYEQYF.

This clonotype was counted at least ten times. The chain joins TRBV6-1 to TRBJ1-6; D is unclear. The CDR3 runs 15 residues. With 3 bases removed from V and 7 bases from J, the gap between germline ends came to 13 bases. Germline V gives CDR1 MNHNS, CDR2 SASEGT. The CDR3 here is CASSEGGLLNSPLHF. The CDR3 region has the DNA TGTGCCAGCAGTGAGGGTGGATTGTTAAATTCACCCCTCCACTTT.

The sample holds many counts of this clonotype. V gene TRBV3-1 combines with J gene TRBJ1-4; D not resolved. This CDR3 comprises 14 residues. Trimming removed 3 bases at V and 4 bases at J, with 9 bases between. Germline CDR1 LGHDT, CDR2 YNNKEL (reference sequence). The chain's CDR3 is CASSHEGFNEKLFF. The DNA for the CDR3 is TGTGCCAGCAGCCACGAGGGCTTTAATGAAAAACTGTTTTTT. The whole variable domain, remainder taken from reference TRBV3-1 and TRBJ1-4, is DTAVSQTPKYLVTQMGNDKSIKCEQNLGHDTMYWYKQDSKKFLKIMFSYNNKELIINETVPNRFSPKSPDKAHLNLHINSLELGDSAVYFCASSHEGFNEKLFFGSGTQLSVL.

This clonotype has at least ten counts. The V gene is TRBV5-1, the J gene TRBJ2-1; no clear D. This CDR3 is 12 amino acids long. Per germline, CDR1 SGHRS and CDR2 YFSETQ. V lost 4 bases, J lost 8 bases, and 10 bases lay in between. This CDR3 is CASSPTLHEQFF. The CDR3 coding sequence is TGCGCCAGCAGCCCGACCTTGCATGAGCAGTTCTTC.

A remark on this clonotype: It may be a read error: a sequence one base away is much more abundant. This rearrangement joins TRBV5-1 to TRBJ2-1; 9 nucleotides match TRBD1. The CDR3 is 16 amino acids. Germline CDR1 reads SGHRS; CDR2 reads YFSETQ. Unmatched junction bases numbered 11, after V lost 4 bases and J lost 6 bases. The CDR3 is CASSPEQGARPNEQFF. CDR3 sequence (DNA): TGCGCCAGCAGCCCAGAACAGGGGGCGAGACCCAATGAGCAGTTCTTC.

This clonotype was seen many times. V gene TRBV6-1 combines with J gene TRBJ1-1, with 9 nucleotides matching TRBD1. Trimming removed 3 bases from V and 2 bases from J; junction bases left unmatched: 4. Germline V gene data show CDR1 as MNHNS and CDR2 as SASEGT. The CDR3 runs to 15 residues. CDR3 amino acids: CASSEGDRVNTEAFF. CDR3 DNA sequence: TGTGCCAGCAGTGAGGGGGACAGGGTTAACACTGAAGCTTTCTTT.

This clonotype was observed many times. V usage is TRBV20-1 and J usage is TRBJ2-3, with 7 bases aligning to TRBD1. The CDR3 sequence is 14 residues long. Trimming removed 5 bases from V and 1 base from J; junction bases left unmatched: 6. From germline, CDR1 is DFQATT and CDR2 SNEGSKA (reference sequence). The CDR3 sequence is CSAASGTGTDTQYF. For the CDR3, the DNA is TGCAGTGCTGCCTCCGGGACAGGCACAGATACGCAGTATTTT.

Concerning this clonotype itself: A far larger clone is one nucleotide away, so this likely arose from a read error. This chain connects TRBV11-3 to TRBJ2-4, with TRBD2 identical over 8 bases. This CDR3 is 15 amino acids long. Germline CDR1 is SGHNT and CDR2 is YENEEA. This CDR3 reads CASSLQAGVKYIQYF. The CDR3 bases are TGTGCCAGCAGCTTACAAGCGGGAGTCAAATACATTCAGTACTTC.

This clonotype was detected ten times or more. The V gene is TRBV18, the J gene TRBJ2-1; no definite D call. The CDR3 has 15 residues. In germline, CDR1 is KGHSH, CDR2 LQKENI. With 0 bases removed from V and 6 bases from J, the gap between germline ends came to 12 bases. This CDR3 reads CASSPPGRFGNEQFF. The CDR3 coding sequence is TGTGCCAGCTCACCACCTGGCAGATTTGGCAATGAGCAGTTCTTC.

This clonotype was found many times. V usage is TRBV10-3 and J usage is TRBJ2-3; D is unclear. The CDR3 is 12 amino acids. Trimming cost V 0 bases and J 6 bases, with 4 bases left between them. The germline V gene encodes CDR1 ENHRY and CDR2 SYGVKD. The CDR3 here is CAISESGDTQYF. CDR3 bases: TGTGCCATCAGTGAGTCGGGGGATACGCAGTATTTT.

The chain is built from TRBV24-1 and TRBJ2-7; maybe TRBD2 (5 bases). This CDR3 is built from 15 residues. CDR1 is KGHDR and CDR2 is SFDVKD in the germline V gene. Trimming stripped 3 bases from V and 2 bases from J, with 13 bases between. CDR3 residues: CATSDVSEGTYEQYV. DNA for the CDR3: TGTGCCACCAGTGATGTGTCAGAGGGAACCTACGAGCAGTACGTC.

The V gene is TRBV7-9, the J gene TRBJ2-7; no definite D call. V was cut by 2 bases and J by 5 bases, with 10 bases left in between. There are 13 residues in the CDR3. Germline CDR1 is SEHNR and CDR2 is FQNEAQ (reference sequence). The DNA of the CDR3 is TGTGCCAGCAGCTTAACCCAGGCGGACGAGCAGTACTTC. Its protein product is CASSLTQADEQYF.

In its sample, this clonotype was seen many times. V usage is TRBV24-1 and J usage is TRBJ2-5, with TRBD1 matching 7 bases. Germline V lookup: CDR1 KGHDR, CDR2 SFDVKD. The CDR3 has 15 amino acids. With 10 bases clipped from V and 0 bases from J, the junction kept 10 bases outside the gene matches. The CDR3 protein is CATGETRGNQETQYF. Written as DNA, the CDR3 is TGTGCCACGGGCGAGACCAGGGGGAACCAAGAGACCCAGTACTTC.

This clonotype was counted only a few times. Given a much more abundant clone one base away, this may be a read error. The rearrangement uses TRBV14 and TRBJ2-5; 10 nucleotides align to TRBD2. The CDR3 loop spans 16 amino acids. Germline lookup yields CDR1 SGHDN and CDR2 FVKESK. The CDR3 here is CANSQTLAGEGKTQYF. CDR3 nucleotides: TGTGCCAACAGCCAAACGCTAGCGGGAGAAGGGAAGACCCAGTACTTC.

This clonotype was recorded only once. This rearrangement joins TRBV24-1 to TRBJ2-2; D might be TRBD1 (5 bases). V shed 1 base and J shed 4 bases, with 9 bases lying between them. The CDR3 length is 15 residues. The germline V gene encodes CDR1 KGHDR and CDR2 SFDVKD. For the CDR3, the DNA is TGTGCCACCAGTGATTTTTTGGGGCGCACCGGGGAGCTGTTTTTT. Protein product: CATSDFLGRTGELFF.

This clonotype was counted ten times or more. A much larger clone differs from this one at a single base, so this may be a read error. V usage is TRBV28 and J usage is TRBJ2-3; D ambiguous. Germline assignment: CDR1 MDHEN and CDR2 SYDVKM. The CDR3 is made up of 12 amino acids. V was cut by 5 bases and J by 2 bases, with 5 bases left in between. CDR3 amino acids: CASSTLTDTQYF. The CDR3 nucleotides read TGTGCCAGCAGTACCCTCACAGATACGCAGTATTTT.

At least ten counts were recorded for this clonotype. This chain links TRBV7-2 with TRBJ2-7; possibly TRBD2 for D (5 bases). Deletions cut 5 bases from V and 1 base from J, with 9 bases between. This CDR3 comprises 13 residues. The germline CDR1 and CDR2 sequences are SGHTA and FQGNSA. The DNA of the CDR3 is TGTGCCAGCAGCGGAGGACTGTCCTACGAGCAGTACTTC. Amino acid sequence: CASSGGLSYEQYF.